Below, 25 T cell receptor beta chains from the same sample are listed, as sequenced in a study of T cell repertoires in cytomegalovirus infection. Each CDR3 protein is one row after TCRdb ran MiXCR on the reads. Among about 230,000 distinct CDR3 sequences listed, about 20% were seen once. The sample consisted of CD8+ T cells from PBMCs. All receptors come from a human donor in good health (CMV status not recorded). Some clones in this sample may be carry-over from other donors' samples.

This clonotype was counted a few times. The chain combines TRBV7-9 with TRBJ1-3; possible D gene TRBD1, 5 bases. The germline V gene encodes CDR1 SEHNR and CDR2 FQNEAQ (reference sequence). Deletions cut 5 bases from V and 0 bases from J, with 14 bases between. CDR3 length equals 16 residues. The DNA for the CDR3 is TGTGCCAGCAGCACCTCGACAGTTTCCTCTGGAAACACCATATATTTT. Protein: CASSTSTVSSGNTIYF.

This clonotype was seen repeatedly, ten times or more. The chain couples TRBV20-1 to TRBJ1-2; tentatively, D is TRBD1 (5 bases). Germline V gene data show CDR1 as DFQATT and CDR2 as SNEGSKA (reference sequence). The V and J ends lost 2 bases and 5 bases respectively, with 15 bases between them. This CDR3 is built from 14 residues. The CDR3 sequence is CSARSTAEGYGYTF. The CDR3 region has the DNA TGCAGTGCTAGATCGACAGCGGAAGGGTATGGCTACACCTTC.

This chain links TRBV20-1 with TRBJ2-7, with 9 bases matching TRBD2. Germline loops: CDR1 DFQATT, CDR2 SNEGSKA (reference sequence). J was trimmed by 0 bases and V by 0 bases; bases with no gene match: 3. The CDR3 loop spans 15 amino acids. CDR3 in DNA: TGCAGTGCTAGAGATTTGGGACTAGCCTCCTACGAGCAGTACTTC. Its protein is CSARDLGLASYEQYF.

This clonotype was seen a few times. The rearrangement joins TRBV28 to TRBJ2-3; 7 bases agree with TRBD1. CDR1 and CDR2 (germline): MDHEN, SYDVKM. V dropped 7 bases and J dropped 1; count of bases not matched to a gene: 5. The CDR3 is 14 residues long. This chain's CDR3 is CASTFGTGTDTQYF. CDR3 DNA sequence: TGTGCCAGCACCTTCGGGACAGGCACAGATACGCAGTATTTT.

A few counts support this clonotype. The CDR3, as DNA: TGTGCCAGCAGTGAAATAAGGATATGGAGCGGGGGGCCAACAGATACGCAGTATTTT. Translated, it gives CASSEIRIWSGGPTDTQYF. The genes are TRBV2 and TRBJ2-3, with 9 positions matching TRBD2. V gave up 2 bases and J gave up 3 bases; unmatched junction bases: 15. The CDR3 totals 19 residues. Germline CDR1 reads SNHLY; CDR2 reads FYNNEI.

This clonotype was observed a handful of times. The chain carries TRBV12-3 or TRBV12-4 and TRBJ1-2, with D perhaps matching TRBD1 (5 bases). The CDR3 is 13 amino acids. The ends were cut back, 6 bases at V and 6 bases at J, with 14 bases in the middle. The chain's CDR3 is CASRTGAPDGYTF. The CDR3 nucleotides read TGTGCCAGCAGGACCGGGGCGCCCGATGGCTACACCTTC.

This clonotype was found a few times. This chain connects TRBV2 to TRBJ2-2; 11 positions agree with TRBD1. In germline, CDR1 is SNHLY, CDR2 FYNNEI. The CDR3 has 17 amino acids. V lost 4 bases to trimming and J lost 5 bases; unmatched junction nucleotides: 9. Here the CDR3 reads CASSVKLDRGQTGELFF. DNA of the CDR3: TGTGCCAGCAGTGTAAAATTGGACAGGGGGCAAACCGGGGAGCTGTTTTTT.

The gene calls are TRBV19 and TRBJ1-5; a weak D match, TRBD1 (5 bases). The CDR3 totals 14 residues. V lost 3 bases and J lost 6, with 12 bases in between. The germline V gene has CDR1 LNHDA and CDR2 SQIVND (reference sequence). DNA of the CDR3: TGTGCCAGTAGTATTGGGCAGGGTCGTCAGCCCCAGCATTTT. Translation: CASSIGQGRQPQHF.

The chain employs TRBV25-1 and TRBJ1-5, with a weak D call TRBD1 (5 bases). Trimming removed 3 bases at V and 5 bases at J, with 14 bases between. From germline, CDR1 is MGHDK and CDR2 SYGVNS. CDR3 length equals 15 residues. CDR3: CASSERGWGDQPQHF. The CDR3 DNA is TGTGCCAGCAGTGAGAGGGGATGGGGTGATCAGCCCCAGCATTTT.

This clonotype was seen at least ten times. This rearrangement joins TRBV7-8 to TRBJ1-2; D may be TRBD1 (6 bases). Looked up from germline, CDR1 is SGHVS and CDR2 is FQNEAQ. The germline V and J ends were trimmed by 5 bases and 7 bases, with 20 bases remaining between them. The CDR3 covers 15 residues. The CDR3 loop is CASSIGGGHYSGYTF. DNA for the CDR3: TGTGCCAGCAGCATCGGCGGGGGACATTACTCTGGCTACACCTTC.

J is TRBJ1-2 and V is TRBV7-2, with unresolved D. Germline V gene lookup returns CDR1 SGHTA and CDR2 FQGNSA. Trimming cost V 8 bases and J 4 bases, with 14 bases left between them. CDR3 length: 13 amino acids. CDR3 bases: TGTGCCAGCGGGCTGGGCGGAGCCTATGGCTACACCTTC. Residues: CASGLGGAYGYTF.

The chain employs TRBV20-1 and TRBJ2-7, with D possibly TRBD1 on 6 matching bases. The ends were cut back, 5 bases at V and 0 bases at J, with 14 bases in the middle. This CDR3 has 14 residues. CDR1 and CDR2 from the germline V gene are DFQATT and SNEGSKA (reference sequence). The CDR3 coding sequence is TGCAGTGCTGGATACAGGGATCCCTCCTACGAGCAGTACTTC. Translating it yields CSAGYRDPSYEQYF.

This chain links TRBV20-1 with TRBJ2-7; 10 bases are a match to TRBD2. The CDR3 consists of 15 residues. Germline-derived CDR1 and CDR2 are DFQATT and SNEGSKA (reference sequence). V dropped 3 bases and J dropped 0; count of bases not matched to a gene: 5. The CDR3 here is CSARGLAGASYEQYF. The CDR3, as DNA: TGCAGTGCTAGGGGCCTAGCGGGGGCCTCCTACGAGCAGTACTTC.

There are a few counts of this clonotype. The gene calls are TRBV29-1 and TRBJ2-5; 10 bases align to TRBD2. Looked up from germline, CDR1 is SQVTM and CDR2 is ANQGSEA. Germline trimming cut 6 bases from V and 4 bases from J; bases unmatched to any gene: 14. The CDR3 has 16 residues. The CDR3 nucleotides read TGCAGCGTGTCGGGACGCACCAGCGGGGGGGGAGAGACCCAGTACTTC. It yields the protein CSVSGRTSGGGETQYF.

This clonotype has just a few counts. The chain uses TRBV28 and TRBJ2-7, with D possibly TRBD2 on 6 matching bases. V was clipped by 4 bases and J by 4 bases, with 23 bases between them. The CDR3 runs to 17 residues. The germline CDR1 and CDR2 sequences are MDHEN and SYDVKM. The CDR3 is CASSSNAQGRRGYEQYF. Here the CDR3 DNA reads TGTGCCAGCAGTTCAAACGCCCAGGGTCGGAGGGGTTACGAGCAGTACTTC.

The V gene is TRBV29-1, the J gene TRBJ2-1, with no clear D. Germline V gives CDR1 SQVTM, CDR2 ANQGSEA. Trimming removed 4 bases from V and 0 bases from J, with 10 bases in between. The CDR3 has 14 amino acids. CDR3 amino acids: CSVALPGSYNEQFF. The CDR3 bases are TGCAGCGTTGCCCTACCTGGCTCCTACAATGAGCAGTTCTTC.

This clonotype has ten or more counts. This sequence joins TRBV7-2 and TRBJ2-3, with D perhaps matching TRBD1 (5 bases). This CDR3 comprises 14 residues. With 5 bases removed from V and 2 bases from J, the gap between germline ends came to 11 bases. Germline-derived CDR1 and CDR2 are SGHTA and FQGNSA. In DNA, the CDR3 is TGTGCCAGCAGCGCATCAGGGCCCACAGATACGCAGTATTTT. Its protein product is CASSASGPTDTQYF.

This clonotype was seen many times. The chain is built from TRBV7-2 and TRBJ2-1; 10 bases are a match to TRBD2. Trimming cost V 4 bases and J 6 bases; bases outside gene matches: 9. The CDR3 consists of 16 residues. CDR1 and CDR2 (germline): SGHTA, FQGNSA. The CDR3 protein is CASSSDPSSGGNEQFF. CDR3 in DNA: TGTGCCAGCAGCTCCGACCCTTCTAGCGGGGGCAATGAGCAGTTCTTC.

The V call is TRBV20-1, the J call TRBJ1-5; no firm D call. The V gene lost 3 bases and the J gene lost 5 bases, with 17 bases spanning the gap. The length of the CDR3 is 15 residues. Germline V gene lookup returns CDR1 DFQATT and CDR2 SNEGSKA (reference sequence). The CDR3 here is CSASTSLGSDQPQHF. CDR3 DNA sequence: TGCAGTGCTAGTACGTCATTGGGGTCCGATCAGCCCCAGCATTTT.

This clonotype came up once. The chain combines TRBV12-3 or TRBV12-4 with TRBJ2-1; D remains unclear. This CDR3 region has 11 residues. V was trimmed by 2 bases and J by 9 bases, leaving 5 bases between them. The CDR3 loop is CASSLNFEQFF. CDR3 coding DNA: TGTGCCAGCAGTTTAAATTTTGAGCAGTTCTTC.

This sequence joins TRBV28 and TRBJ2-7, with D possibly being TRBD1 (6 bases). Deletions cut 4 bases from V and 3 bases from J, with 19 bases between. The V gene's germline CDR1 is MDHEN and CDR2 SYDVKM. The CDR3 is 16 residues long. CDR3 loop: CASSSTGTSNLYEQYF. In nucleotides, the CDR3 is TGTGCCAGCAGTTCCACCGGGACATCCAACCTCTACGAGCAGTACTTC.

This clonotype was found many times. V and J are TRBV7-8 and TRBJ2-1; 9 bases are shared with TRBD1. Germline CDR1 SGHVS, CDR2 FQNEAQ. The CDR3 covers 15 residues. J gave up 7 bases and V 0 bases, and 4 bases lay outside the gene matches. Here the CDR3 DNA reads TGTGCCAGCAGCTTAGCGTGGACAGGGGAAAATGAGCAGTTCTTC. The encoded protein is CASSLAWTGENEQFF.

The chain employs TRBV29-1 and TRBJ1-2; D might be TRBD1 (5 bases). The V gene lost 0 bases and the J gene lost 4 bases, with 15 bases spanning the gap. Germline CDR1 SQVTM, CDR2 ANQGSEA. The CDR3 consists of 15 residues. The CDR3 loop reads CSVEDGYRRTYGYTF. DNA of the CDR3: TGCAGCGTTGAAGATGGGTACAGGAGAACCTATGGCTACACCTTC.

The sample holds many counts of this clonotype. The chain uses TRBV12-3 or TRBV12-4 and TRBJ2-3, with D possibly being TRBD2 (7 bases). V was cut by 5 bases and J by 4 bases, with 16 bases left in between. The CDR3 is 15 residues long. Written as DNA, the CDR3 is TGTGCCAGCAGTCCAGACGGGGGGCCGGCAGATACGCAGTATTTT. Translated, it gives CASSPDGGPADTQYF.

This clonotype was counted many times. DNA of the CDR3: TGTGCCAGCAGTGGAATCCGGGACTACTACAATGAGCAGTTCTTC. Its protein product is CASSGIRDYYNEQFF. This chain uses TRBV28 with TRBJ2-1; TRBD2 agrees at 7 bases. The CDR3 sequence is 15 residues long. CDR1 and CDR2 from the germline V gene are MDHEN and SYDVKM. Unmatched junction bases numbered 7, after V lost 5 bases and J lost 3 bases.